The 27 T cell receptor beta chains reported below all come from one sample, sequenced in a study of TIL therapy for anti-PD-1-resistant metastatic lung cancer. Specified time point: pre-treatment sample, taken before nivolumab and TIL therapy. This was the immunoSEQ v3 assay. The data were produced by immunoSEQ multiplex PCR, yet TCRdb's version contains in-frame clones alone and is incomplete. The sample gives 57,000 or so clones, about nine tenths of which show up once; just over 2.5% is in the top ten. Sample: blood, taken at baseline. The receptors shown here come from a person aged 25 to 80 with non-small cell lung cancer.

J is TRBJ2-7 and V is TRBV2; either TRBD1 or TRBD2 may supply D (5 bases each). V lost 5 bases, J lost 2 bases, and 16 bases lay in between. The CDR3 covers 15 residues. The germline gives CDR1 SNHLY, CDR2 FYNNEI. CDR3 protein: CASSFLGRTAYEQYF. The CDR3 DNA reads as TGTGCCAGCAGTTTTTTGGGACGAACGGCCTACGAGCAGTACTTC. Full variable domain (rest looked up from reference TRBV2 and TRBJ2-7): EPEVTQTPSHQVTQMGQEVILRCVPISNHLYFYWYRQILGQKVEFLVSFYNNEISEKSEIFDDQFSVERPDGSNFTLKIRSTKLEDSAMYFCASSFLGRTAYEQYFGPGTRLTVT.

CDR3: CASGGRPPEQFF. The CDR3 nucleotides read TGTGCCAGCGGAGGGCGTCCTCCTGAGCAGTTCTTC. The gene calls are TRBV7-8 and TRBJ2-1, with D tentatively TRBD2 (6 bases). This CDR3 contains 12 residues. Germline CDR1 SGHVS, CDR2 FQNEAQ. Trimming left V 8 bases short and J 9 bases short, with 14 bases between.

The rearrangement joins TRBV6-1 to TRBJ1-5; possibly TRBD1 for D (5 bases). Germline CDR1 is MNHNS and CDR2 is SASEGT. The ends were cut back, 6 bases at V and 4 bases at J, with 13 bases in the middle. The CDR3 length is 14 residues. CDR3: CASSHERGNQPQHF. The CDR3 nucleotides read TGTGCCAGCAGCCACGAGAGGGGTAATCAGCCCCAGCATTTT.

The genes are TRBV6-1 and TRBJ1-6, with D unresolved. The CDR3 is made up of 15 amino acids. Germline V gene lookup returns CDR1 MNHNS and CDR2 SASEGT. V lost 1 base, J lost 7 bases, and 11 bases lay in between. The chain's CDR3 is CASSEVKDSNSPLHF. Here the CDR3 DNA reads TGTGCCAGCAGTGAAGTCAAGGATTCGAATTCACCCCTCCACTTT.

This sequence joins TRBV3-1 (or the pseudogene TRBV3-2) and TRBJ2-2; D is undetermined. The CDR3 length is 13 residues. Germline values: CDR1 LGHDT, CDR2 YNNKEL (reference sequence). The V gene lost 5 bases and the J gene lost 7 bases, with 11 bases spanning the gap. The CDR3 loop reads CASSSIAGGELFF. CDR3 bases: TGTGCCAGCAGCTCAATAGCAGGCGGGGAGCTGTTTTTT.

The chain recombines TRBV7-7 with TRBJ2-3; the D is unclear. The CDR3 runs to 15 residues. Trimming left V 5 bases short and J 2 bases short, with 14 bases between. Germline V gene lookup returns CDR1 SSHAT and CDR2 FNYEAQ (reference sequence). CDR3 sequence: CASSPLGSTTDTQYF. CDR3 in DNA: TGTGCCAGCAGCCCGCTGGGATCTACCACAGATACGCAGTATTTT.

The CDR3 spells CASSLDGQNIQYF. The CDR3 DNA sequence: TGCGCCAGCAGCTTGGACGGACAAAACATTCAGTACTTC. J is TRBJ2-4 and V is TRBV5-1; no reliable D call. Germline V gene data show CDR1 as SGHRS and CDR2 as YFSETQ. Trimming took 0 bases from V and 5 from J, leaving 6 bases between them. The CDR3 consists of 13 residues. Drawing the rest from reference TRBV5-1 and TRBJ2-4, the complete variable domain is KAGVTQTPRYLIKTRGQQVTLSCSPISGHRSVSWYQQTPGQGLQFLFEYFSETQRNKGNFPGRFSGRQFSNSRSEMNVSTLELGDSALYLCASSLDGQNIQYFGAGTRLSVL.

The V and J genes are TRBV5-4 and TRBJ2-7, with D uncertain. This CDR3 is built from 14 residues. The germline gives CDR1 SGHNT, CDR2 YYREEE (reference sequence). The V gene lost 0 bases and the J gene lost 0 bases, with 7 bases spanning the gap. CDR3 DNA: TGTGCCAGCAGCTTGGATCCAGGCTCCTACGAGCAGTACTTC. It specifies CASSLDPGSYEQYF.

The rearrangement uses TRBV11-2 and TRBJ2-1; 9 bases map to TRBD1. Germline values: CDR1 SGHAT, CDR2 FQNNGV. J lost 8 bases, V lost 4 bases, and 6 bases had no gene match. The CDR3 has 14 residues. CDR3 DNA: TGTGCCAGCAGCTGGGGACAGGGACGGGATGAGCAGTTCTTC. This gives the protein CASSWGQGRDEQFF. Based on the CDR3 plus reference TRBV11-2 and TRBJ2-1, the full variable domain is EAGVAQSPRYKIIEKRQSVAFWCNPISGHATLYWYQQILGQGPKLLIQFQNNGVVDDSQLPKDRFSAERLKGVDSTLKIQPAKLEDSAVYLCASSWGQGRDEQFFGPGTRLTVL.

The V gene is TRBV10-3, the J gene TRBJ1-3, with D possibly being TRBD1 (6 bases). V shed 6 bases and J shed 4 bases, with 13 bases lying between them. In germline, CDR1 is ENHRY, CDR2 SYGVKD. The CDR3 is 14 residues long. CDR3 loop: CAISLTGPGNTIYF. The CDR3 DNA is TGTGCCATCAGCCTCACAGGGCCCGGAAACACCATATATTTT.

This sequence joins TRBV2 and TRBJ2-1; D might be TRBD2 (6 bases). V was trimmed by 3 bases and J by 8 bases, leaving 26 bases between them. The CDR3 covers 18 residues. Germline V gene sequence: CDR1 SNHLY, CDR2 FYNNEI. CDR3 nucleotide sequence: TGTGCCAGCAGTGAGAGAATCTTCGGATCATTGGAGCGGGATGAGCAGTTCTTC. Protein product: CASSERIFGSLERDEQFF. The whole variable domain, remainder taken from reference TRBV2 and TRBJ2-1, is EPEVTQTPSHQVTQMGQEVILRCVPISNHLYFYWYRQILGQKVEFLVSFYNNEISEKSEIFDDQFSVERPDGSNFTLKIRSTKLEDSAMYFCASSERIFGSLERDEQFFGPGTRLTVL.

CDR3 loop: CAWSVSGFSYEQYF. The CDR3 DNA follows: TGTGCCTGGAGTGTAAGCGGGTTCTCCTACGAGCAGTACTTC. V is TRBV30 and J is TRBJ2-7, with D perhaps matching TRBD2 (6 bases). This CDR3 spans 14 amino acids. Trimming stripped 0 bases from V and 0 bases from J, with 9 bases between. CDR1 is GTSNPN and CDR2 is SVGIG in the germline V gene (reference sequence).

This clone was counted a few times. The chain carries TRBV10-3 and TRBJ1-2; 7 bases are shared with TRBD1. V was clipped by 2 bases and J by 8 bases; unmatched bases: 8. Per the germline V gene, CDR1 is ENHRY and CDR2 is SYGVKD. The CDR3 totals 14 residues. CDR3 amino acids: CAISERQGPSGYTF. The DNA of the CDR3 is TGTGCCATCAGTGAGAGACAGGGACCTTCAGGCTACACCTTC.

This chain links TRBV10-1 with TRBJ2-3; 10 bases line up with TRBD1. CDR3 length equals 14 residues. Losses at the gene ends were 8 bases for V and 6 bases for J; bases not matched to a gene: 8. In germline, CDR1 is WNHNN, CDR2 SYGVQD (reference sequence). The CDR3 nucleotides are TGCGCCAGCCGTCGGGACAGGGGCGAGGATACGCAGTATTTT. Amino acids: CASRRDRGEDTQYF.

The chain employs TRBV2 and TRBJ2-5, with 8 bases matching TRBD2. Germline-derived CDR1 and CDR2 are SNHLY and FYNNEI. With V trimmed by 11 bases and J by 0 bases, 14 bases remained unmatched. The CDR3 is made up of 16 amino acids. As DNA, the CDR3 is TGTGCCGCGGCTGGGCTAGCGGGTATTTACCAAGAGACCCAGTACTTC. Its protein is CAAAGLAGIYQETQYF.

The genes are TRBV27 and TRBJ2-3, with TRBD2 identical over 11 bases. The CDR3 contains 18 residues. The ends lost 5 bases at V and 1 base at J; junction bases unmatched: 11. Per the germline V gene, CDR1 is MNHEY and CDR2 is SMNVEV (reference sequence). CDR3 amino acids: CASSLALAGGPGTDTQYF. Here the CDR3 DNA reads TGTGCCAGCAGTCTAGCGTTAGCGGGGGGGCCCGGCACAGATACGCAGTATTTT.

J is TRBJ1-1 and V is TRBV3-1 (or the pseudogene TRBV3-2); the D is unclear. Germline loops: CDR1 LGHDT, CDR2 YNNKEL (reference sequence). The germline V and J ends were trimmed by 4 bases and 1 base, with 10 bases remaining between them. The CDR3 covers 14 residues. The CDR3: CASSLGLSNTEAFF. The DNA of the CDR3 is TGTGCCAGCAGCCTCGGACTGTCGAACACTGAAGCTTTCTTT.

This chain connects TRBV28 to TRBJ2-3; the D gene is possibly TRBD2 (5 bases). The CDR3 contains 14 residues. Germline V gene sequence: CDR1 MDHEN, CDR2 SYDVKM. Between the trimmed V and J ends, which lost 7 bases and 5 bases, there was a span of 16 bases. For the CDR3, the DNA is TGTGCCAGCATTCCTGGAGGTCTCGAAGATACGCAGTATTTT. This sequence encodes CASIPGGLEDTQYF.

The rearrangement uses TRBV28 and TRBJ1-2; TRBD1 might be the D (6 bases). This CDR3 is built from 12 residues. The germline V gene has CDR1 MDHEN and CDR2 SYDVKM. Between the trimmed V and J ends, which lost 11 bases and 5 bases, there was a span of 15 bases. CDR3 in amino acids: CAAEDSGYGYTF. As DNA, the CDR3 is TGTGCCGCAGAGGACAGTGGGTATGGCTACACCTTC.

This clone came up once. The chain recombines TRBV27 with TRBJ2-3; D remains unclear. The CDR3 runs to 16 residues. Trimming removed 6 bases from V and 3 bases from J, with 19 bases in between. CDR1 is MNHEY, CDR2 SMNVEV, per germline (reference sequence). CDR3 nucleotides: TGTGCCAGCAGCCTAAATAGACCCCGATCAACAGATACGCAGTATTTT. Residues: CASSLNRPRSTDTQYF.

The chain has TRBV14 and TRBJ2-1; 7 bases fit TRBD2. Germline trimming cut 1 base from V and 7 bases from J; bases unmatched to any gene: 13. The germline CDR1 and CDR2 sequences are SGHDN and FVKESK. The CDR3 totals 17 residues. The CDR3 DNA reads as TGTGCCAGCAGCCAAGTGCAAACTTGGGGGGGTCGGAATGAGCAGTTCTTC. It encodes CASSQVQTWGGRNEQFF.

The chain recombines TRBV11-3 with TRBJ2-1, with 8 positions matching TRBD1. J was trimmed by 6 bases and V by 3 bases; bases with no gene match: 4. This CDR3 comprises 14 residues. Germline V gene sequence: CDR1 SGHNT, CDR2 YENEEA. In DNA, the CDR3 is TGTGCCAGCAGCTTGAATACAGGGGGCAATGAGCAGTTCTTC. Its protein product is CASSLNTGGNEQFF. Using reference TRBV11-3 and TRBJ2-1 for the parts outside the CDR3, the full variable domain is EAGVVQSPRYKIIEKKQPVAFWCNPISGHNTLYWYLQNLGQGPELLIRYENEEAVDDSQLPKDRFSAERLKGVDSTLKIQPAELGDSAVYLCASSLNTGGNEQFFGPGTRLTVL.

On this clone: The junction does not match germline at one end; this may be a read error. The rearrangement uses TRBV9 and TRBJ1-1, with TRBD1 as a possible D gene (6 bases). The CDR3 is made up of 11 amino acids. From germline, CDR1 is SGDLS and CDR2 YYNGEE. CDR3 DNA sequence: TGTGCCAGCAGCGGAGGGGGACCCCTATATTGG. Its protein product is CASSGGGPLYW.

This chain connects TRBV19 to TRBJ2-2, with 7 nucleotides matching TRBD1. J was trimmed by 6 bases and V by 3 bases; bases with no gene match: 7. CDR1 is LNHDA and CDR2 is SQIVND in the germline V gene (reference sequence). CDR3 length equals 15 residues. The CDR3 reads CASSMGDRIAGELFF. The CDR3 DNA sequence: TGTGCCAGTAGTATGGGGGACAGAATTGCCGGGGAGCTGTTTTTT.

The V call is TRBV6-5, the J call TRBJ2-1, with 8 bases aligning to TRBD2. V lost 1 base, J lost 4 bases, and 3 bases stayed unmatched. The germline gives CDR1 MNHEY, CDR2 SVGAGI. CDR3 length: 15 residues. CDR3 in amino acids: CASSYLASGYNEQFF. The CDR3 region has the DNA TGTGCCAGCAGTTACTTAGCTAGCGGGTACAATGAGCAGTTCTTC.

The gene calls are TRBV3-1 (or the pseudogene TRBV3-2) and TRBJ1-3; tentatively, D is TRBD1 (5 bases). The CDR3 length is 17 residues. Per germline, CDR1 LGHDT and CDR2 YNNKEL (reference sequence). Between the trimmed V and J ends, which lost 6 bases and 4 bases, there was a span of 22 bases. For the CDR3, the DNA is TGTGCCAGCAGGGAGGCAGGGAGTACCTCCCTGGGAAACACCATATATTTT. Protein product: CASREAGSTSLGNTIYF.

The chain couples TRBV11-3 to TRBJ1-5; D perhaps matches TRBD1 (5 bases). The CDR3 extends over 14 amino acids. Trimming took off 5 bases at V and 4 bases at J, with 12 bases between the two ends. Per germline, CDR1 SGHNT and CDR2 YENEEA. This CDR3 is CASSQRPGNQPQHF. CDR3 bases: TGTGCCAGCAGCCAACGCCCAGGGAATCAGCCCCAGCATTTT.